This TCR beta chain was recovered during a study of T cell clonotyping in hematopoietic cell transplantation. Study-wide points: No sorting was done, leaving CD4 and CD8 contributions mixed. Few recipient clonotypes overlapped donors; over 97% were de novo at given depth.

Germline V gene lookup returns CDR1 GTSNPN and CDR2 SVGIG (reference sequence). The CDR3 runs to 13 residues. V shed 1 base and J 4 bases; nucleotides not matched to a gene: 1. Comment on this clone: Its target is unknown.

Method: immunoSEQ multiplex PCR; TCRdb's copy keeps in-frame clones and lacks some. The repertoire has roughly 7,000 clones, about 88% of them found once; the top ten carry 4% to 5%. The material was PBMCs, obtained 30 days after allogeneic stem cell transplant. The clonotype comes from a female patient aged 50-60 years who had an allogeneic stem cell transplant from an unrelated donor, so the T cells may come from the graft donor. Some clones in this sample may be carry-over from other donors' samples. The genes are TRBV30 and TRBJ1-5; TRBD1 agrees at 7 bases. CDR3 protein: CAWSGQGNQPQHF. The CDR3 nucleotides are TGTGCCTGGAGTGGACAGGGAAATCAGCCCCAGCATTTT. Looking up the rest from reference TRBV30 and TRBJ1-5 gives the full variable domain: SQTIHQWPATLVQPVGSPLSLECTVEGTSNPNLYWYRQAAGRGLQLLFYSVGIGQISSEVPQNLSASRPQDRQFILSSKKLLLSDSGFYLCAWSGQGNQPQHFGDGTRLSIL.